Listed below are T cell receptor beta chains from one sample, sequenced in a study. TCRdb re-called the RT-PCR reads with MiXCR, one entry per CDR3 protein. Among fewer than 800,000 distinct CDR3 sequences, approximately 14% were seen once, and the ten largest hold roughly 4%. The material sequenced was memory CD4+ T cells from blood. The receptors were sampled from a female donor in good health, serving as a healthy control. CDR3s include the opening cysteine and the closing phenylalanine or tryptophan. A D gene is named only where the DNA matches it firmly. Not every row has a clone size; where given, it reads once, few, many or a size class.

TRBV20-1	TRBJ1-2	many	.	CSARQVNNYGYTF	TGCAGTGCCCGGCAGGTCAATAACTATGGCTACACCTTC
TRBV28	TRBJ2-2	many	TRBD2	CASSLGTSGRELFF	TGTGCCAGCAGTCTTGGGACTAGCGGGAGGGAGCTGTTTTTT
TRBV7-2	TRBJ2-3	.	.	CASSLVRGAEGDTQYF	TGTGCCAGCAGCTTAGTTCGGGGGGCAGAGGGAGATACGCAGTATTTT
TRBV7-9	TRBJ2-7	.	.	CASRPVGSSYEQYF	TGTGCCAGCAGACCCGTCGGGAGCTCCTACGAGCAGTACTTC
TRBV3-1	TRBJ1-1	few	TRBD1	CASSHDRGPAFF	TGTGCCAGCAGCCACGACAGGGGGCCTGCTTTCTTT
TRBV20-1	TRBJ2-7	.	TRBD2	CSALATSGADEQYF	TGCAGTGCTCTCGCGACTAGCGGGGCGGACGAGCAGTACTTC
TRBV10-3	TRBJ2-3	many	.	CAISELATTDTQYF	TGTGCCATCAGTGAGCTTGCTACCACAGATACGCAGTATTTT
TRBV7-2	TRBJ2-1	few	TRBD2	CASSLVGGWSNEQFF	TGTGCCAGCAGCTTAGTCGGGGGGTGGTCCAATGAGCAGTTCTTC
TRBV12-3/TRBV12-4	TRBJ1-2	.	.	CASSRSVYGYTF	TGTGCCAGCAGCCGGAGCGTCTATGGCTACACCTTC
TRBV7-9	TRBJ1-6	few	.	CASSPGVNSPLHF	TGTGCCAGCAGCCCAGGGGTTAATTCACCCCTCCACTTT
TRBV6-2/TRBV6-3	TRBJ2-3	many	.	CASAKENTQYF	TGTGCCAGCGCTAAGGAGAATACGCAGTATTTT
TRBV29-1	TRBJ2-3	many	.	CSVLLRHEYF	TGCAGCGTTCTCCTCCGTCACGAGTATTTT
TRBV6-1	TRBJ1-5	.	.	CASSDPPGRQVSNQPQHF	TGTGCCAGCAGTGACCCGCCGGGCCGACAGGTTAGCAATCAGCCCCAGCATTTT
TRBV14	TRBJ2-5	few	TRBD2	CASSQEMRAGGRETQYF	TGTGCCAGCAGCCAAGAGATGAGAGCGGGAGGGCGAGAGACCCAGTACTTC
TRBV3-1	TRBJ2-7	.	.	CASSQDRARSYEQYF	TGTGCCAGCAGCCAAGACCGGGCGAGGTCCTACGAGCAGTACTTC
TRBV4-2	TRBJ1-4	.	TRBD1	CASSQGQSNEKLFF	TGTGCCAGCAGTCAGGGACAGAGCAATGAAAAACTGTTTTTT
TRBV6-2/TRBV6-3	TRBJ1-5	few	TRBD1	CASSSKGANSNQPQHF	TGTGCCAGCAGTTCAAAGGGGGCTAATAGCAATCAGCCCCAGCATTTT
TRBV18	TRBJ2-5	few	.	CASSLDLGEETQYF	TGTGCCAGCTCACTGGACTTGGGGGAAGAGACCCAGTACTTC
TRBV3-1	TRBJ1-6	.	TRBD1	CASSPTLTGGSPLHF	TGTGCCAGCAGCCCGACGCTGACAGGGGGTTCACCCCTCCACTTT
TRBV4-1	TRBJ1-5	few	TRBD1	CASSQERQGLSNQPQHF	TGCGCCAGCAGCCAAGAAAGACAGGGGCTTAGCAATCAGCCCCAGCATTTT
TRBV20-1	TRBJ1-5	many	.	CSARDGGSNQPQHF	TGCAGTGCTAGAGATGGGGGGAGCAATCAGCCCCAGCATTTT
TRBV2	TRBJ2-2	.	TRBD1	CASRSDTGVTAGELFF	TGTGCCAGCAGATCCGATACAGGGGTAACGGCCGGGGAGCTGTTTTTT
TRBV6-5	TRBJ1-1	many	.	CASSYSGYPMNTEAFF	TGTGCCAGCAGTTACTCGGGTTACCCCATGAACACTGAAGCTTTCTTT
TRBV7-2	TRBJ1-3	.	TRBD1	CASSFGQDSGNTIYF	TGTGCCAGCAGCTTCGGACAGGACTCTGGAAACACCATATATTTT
TRBV2	TRBJ2-1	once	TRBD2	CASSERGSGIYEQFF	TGTGCCAGCAGCGAAAGAGGTAGCGGGATCTATGAGCAGTTCTTC
TRBV10-1	TRBJ1-4	.	.	CASSGSLDEKLFF	TGCGCCAGCAGTGGGAGCCTGGATGAAAAACTGTTTTTT
TRBV4-1	TRBJ2-1	few	.	CASSQGEGREQFF	TGCGCCAGCAGCCAAGGTGAGGGGAGGGAGCAGTTCTTC
TRBV15	TRBJ2-1	.	.	CATSSTGLRFF	TGTGCCACCTCCTCAACAGGGCTTCGGTTCTTC
TRBV7-8	TRBJ2-1	many	TRBD2	CASTRGTSGLTEQFF	TGTGCCAGCACCCGCGGGACTAGCGGTCTGACGGAGCAGTTCTTC
TRBV6-2/TRBV6-3	TRBJ2-5	few	TRBD1	CASSSGTGGKETQYF	TGTGCCAGCAGTAGCGGCACAGGGGGCAAAGAGACCCAGTACTTC
TRBV5-1	TRBJ2-5	few	.	CASSFDREGTQYF	TGCGCCAGCAGCTTTGACAGGGAGGGGACCCAGTACTTC
TRBV19	TRBJ2-1	many	TRBD2	CASGGGGTIYEQFF	TGTGCCAGCGGAGGTGGTGGGACTATATATGAGCAGTTCTTC
TRBV12-3/TRBV12-4	TRBJ2-5	many	TRBD1	CASSSYQGAGETQYF	TGTGCCAGCAGTTCCTACCAGGGGGCGGGGGAGACCCAGTACTTC
TRBV28	TRBJ2-7	few	TRBD1	CASSPYGTGGTYEQYF	TGTGCCAGCAGTCCCTATGGGACAGGGGGAACCTACGAGCAGTACTTC
TRBV12-3/TRBV12-4	TRBJ1-2	.	.	CASSSFRGNYGYTF	TGTGCCAGCAGTTCTTTTCGGGGGAACTATGGCTACACCTTC
TRBV10-3	TRBJ2-5	many	.	CAIREAGLQETQYF	TGTGCCATCAGGGAAGCGGGCCTACAAGAGACCCAGTACTTC
TRBV20-1	TRBJ2-1	.	TRBD2	CSARRPSGSSGDEQFF	TGCAGTGCTAGAAGGCCTAGCGGGAGCTCGGGCGATGAGCAGTTCTTC
TRBV5-5	TRBJ2-3	.	.	CASSLVGGGGRVTQYF	TGTGCCAGCAGCTTGGTTGGGGGAGGAGGCCGTGTTACGCAGTATTTT
TRBV20-1	TRBJ2-3	many	TRBD2	CSARDQGGRATDTQYF	TGCAGTGCTAGAGATCAGGGCGGGAGGGCAACAGATACGCAGTATTTT
TRBV7-6	TRBJ1-2	few	TRBD1	CASSQDRAGGYTF	TGTGCCAGCAGCCAAGACAGGGCTGGGGGCTACACCTTC
TRBV7-2	TRBJ2-7	.	TRBD1	CASSLALKQGHSYEQYF	TGTGCCAGCAGCTTAGCGCTTAAACAGGGGCACTCCTACGAGCAGTACTTC
TRBV3-1	TRBJ2-7	few	TRBD2	CASSQDRGLARYEQYF	TGTGCCAGCAGCCAAGATCGGGGACTAGCTCGATACGAGCAGTACTTC
TRBV5-5	TRBJ2-3	few	.	CASSYQVTDTQYF	TGTGCCAGCAGCTATCAGGTCACAGATACGCAGTATTTT
TRBV7-2	TRBJ2-1	.	TRBD1	CACSLDQGVYYNEQFF	TGTGCCTGCAGCTTAGATCAGGGGGTCTATTACAATGAGCAGTTCTTC